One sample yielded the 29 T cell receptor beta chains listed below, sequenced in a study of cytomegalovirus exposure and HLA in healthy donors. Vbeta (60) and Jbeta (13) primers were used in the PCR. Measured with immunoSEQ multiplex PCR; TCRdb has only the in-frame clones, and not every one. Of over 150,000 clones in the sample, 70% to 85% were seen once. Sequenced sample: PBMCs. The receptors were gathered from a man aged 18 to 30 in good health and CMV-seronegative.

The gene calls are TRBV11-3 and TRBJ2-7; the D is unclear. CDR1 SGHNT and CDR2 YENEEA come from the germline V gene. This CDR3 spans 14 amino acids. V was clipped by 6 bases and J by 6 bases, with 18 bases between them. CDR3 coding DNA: TGTGCCAGCAGTCGCACTCTAGGATCCGCCGAGCAGTACTTC. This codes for CASSRTLGSAEQYF.

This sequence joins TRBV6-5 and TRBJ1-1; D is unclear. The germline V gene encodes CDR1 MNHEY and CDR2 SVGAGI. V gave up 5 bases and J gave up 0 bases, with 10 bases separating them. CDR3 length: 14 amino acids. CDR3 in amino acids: CASSRVVLNTEAFF. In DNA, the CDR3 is TGTGCCAGCAGTCGGGTTGTATTGAACACTGAAGCTTTCTTT.

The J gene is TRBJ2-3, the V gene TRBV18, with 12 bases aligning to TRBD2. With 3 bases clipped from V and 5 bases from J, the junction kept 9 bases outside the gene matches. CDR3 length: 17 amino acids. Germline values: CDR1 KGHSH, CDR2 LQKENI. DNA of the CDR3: TGTGCCAGCTCACCTTCCCTAGCGGGAGGGCCTGAAGATACGCAGTATTTT. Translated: CASSPSLAGGPEDTQYF.

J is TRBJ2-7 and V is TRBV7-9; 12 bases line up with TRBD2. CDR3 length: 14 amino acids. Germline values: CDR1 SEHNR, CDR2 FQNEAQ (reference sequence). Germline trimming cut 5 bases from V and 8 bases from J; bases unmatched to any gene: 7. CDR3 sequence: CASSAPGLAGQQYF. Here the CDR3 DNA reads TGTGCCAGCAGCGCTCCGGGACTAGCGGGCCAGCAGTACTTC.

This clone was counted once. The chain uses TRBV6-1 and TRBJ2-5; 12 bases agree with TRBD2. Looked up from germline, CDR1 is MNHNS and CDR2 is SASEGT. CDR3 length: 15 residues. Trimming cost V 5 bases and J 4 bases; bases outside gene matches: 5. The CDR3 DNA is TGTGCCAGCAGTTCGCTAGCGGGGGGGCCAGAGACCCAGTACTTC. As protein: CASSSLAGGPETQYF.

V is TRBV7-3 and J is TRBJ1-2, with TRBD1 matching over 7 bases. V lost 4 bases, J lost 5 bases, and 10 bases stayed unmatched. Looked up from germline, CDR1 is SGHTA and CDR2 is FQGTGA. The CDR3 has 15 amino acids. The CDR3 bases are TGTGCCAGCAGCTCATACACGACAGGGCAGTATGGCTACACCTTC. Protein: CASSSYTTGQYGYTF.

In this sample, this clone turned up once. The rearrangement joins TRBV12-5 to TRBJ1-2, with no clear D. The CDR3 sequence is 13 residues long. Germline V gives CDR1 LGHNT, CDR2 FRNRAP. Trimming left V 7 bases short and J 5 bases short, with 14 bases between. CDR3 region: CASELEEEYGYTF. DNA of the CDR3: TGTGCTAGTGAACTGGAGGAAGAGTATGGCTACACCTTC.

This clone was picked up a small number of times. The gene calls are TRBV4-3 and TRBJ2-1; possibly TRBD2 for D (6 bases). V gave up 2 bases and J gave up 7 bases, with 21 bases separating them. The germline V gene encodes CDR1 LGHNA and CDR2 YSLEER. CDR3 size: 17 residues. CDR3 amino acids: CASSQSGSGTPSNEQFF. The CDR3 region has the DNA TGCGCCAGCAGCCAATCCGGATCCGGGACTCCGAGTAATGAGCAGTTCTTC.

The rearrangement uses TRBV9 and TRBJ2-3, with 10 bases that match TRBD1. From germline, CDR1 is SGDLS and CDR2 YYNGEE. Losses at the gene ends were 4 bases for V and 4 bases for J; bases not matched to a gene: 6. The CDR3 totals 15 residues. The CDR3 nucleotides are TGTGCCAGCAGCACCCGGACAGGGGGGCCAGATACGCAGTATTTT. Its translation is CASSTRTGGPDTQYF.

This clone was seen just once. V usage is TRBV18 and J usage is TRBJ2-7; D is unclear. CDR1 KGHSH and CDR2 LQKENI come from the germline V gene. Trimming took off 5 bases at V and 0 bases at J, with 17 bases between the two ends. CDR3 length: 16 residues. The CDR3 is CASSSDSISLSYEQYF. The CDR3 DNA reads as TGTGCCAGCTCATCAGACTCTATCTCACTCTCCTACGAGCAGTACTTC.

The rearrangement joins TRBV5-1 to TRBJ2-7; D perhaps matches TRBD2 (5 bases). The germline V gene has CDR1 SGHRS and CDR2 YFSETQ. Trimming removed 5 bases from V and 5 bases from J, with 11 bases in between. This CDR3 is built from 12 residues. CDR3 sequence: CASSRGRDEQYF. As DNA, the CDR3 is TGCGCCAGCAGTCGGGGAAGGGACGAGCAGTACTTC.

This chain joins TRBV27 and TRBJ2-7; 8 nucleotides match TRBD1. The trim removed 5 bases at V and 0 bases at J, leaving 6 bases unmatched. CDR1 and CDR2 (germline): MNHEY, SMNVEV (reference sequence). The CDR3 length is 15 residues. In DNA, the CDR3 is TGTGCCAGCAGTGCCGGGACAGGTCCCTCCTACGAGCAGTACTTC. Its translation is CASSAGTGPSYEQYF.

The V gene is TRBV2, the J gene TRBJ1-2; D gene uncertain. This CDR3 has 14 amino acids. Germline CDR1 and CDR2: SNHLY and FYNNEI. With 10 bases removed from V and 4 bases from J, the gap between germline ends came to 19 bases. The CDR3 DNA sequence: TGTGCCATCGGAGGTGTTGGACGGAGCTATGGCTACACCTTC. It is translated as CAIGGVGRSYGYTF.

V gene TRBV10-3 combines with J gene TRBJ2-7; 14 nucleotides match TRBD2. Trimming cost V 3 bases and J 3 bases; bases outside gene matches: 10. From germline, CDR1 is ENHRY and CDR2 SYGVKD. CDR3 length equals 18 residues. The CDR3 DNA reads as TGTGCCATCAGTGACGGACTAGCGGGAGGCCAGAGTTACTACGAGCAGTACTTC. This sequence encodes CAISDGLAGGQSYYEQYF.

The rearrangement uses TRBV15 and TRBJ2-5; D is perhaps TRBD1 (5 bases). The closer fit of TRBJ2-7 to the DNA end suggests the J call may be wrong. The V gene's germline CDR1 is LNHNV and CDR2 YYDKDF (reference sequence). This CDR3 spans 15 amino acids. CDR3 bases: TGTGCCACCAGCCCCTCCAGACAGATCTCCTACGAGCAGTACTTC. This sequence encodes CATSPSRQISYEQYF.

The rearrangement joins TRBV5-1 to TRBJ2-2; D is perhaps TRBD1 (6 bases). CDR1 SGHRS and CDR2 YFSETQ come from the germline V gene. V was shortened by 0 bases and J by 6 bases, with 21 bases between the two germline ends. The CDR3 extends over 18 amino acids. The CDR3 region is CASSLDGRGIMGAGELFF. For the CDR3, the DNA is TGCGCCAGCAGCTTGGATGGCAGGGGAATCATGGGCGCCGGGGAGCTGTTTTTT.

The CDR3 loop reads CASSIYQGNTEAFF. The CDR3 nucleotides read TGTGCCAGCAGTATCTACCAGGGGAACACTGAAGCTTTCTTT. The rearrangement joins TRBV28 to TRBJ1-1, with a tentative D call TRBD1 (5 bases). The CDR3 sequence is 14 residues long. V lost 5 bases to trimming and J lost 1 base, with 11 bases between them. CDR1 is MDHEN and CDR2 is SYDVKM in the germline V gene.

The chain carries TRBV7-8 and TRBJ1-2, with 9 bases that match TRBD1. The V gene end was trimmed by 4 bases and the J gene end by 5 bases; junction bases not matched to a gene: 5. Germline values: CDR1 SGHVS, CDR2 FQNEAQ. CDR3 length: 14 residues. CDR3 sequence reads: CASSSGTGTYGYTF. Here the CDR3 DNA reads TGTGCCAGCAGCTCCGGGACAGGGACTTATGGCTACACCTTC.

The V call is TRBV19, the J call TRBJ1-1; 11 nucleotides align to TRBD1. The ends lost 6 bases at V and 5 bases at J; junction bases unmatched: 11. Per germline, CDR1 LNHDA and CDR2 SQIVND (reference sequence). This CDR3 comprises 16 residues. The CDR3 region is CASRGQGAFLVTEAFF. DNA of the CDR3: TGTGCCAGTAGAGGACAGGGGGCGTTTTTAGTGACTGAAGCTTTCTTT.

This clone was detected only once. The CDR3 loop is CASSRQGWTEAFF. The CDR3 region has the DNA TGTGCCAGCAGCCGACAGGGGTGGACTGAAGCTTTCTTT. V is TRBV7-9 and J is TRBJ1-1; 8 bases map to TRBD1. Trimming at V came to 5 bases and at J to 5 bases, leaving 4 bases not matched to a gene. The germline V gene encodes CDR1 SEHNR and CDR2 FQNEAQ (reference sequence). This CDR3 contains 13 residues.

The DNA of the CDR3 is TGCGCCAGCAGCTCCCCGGGGACAGGTAAAGAGACCCAGTACTTC. This sequence encodes CASSSPGTGKETQYF. This sequence joins TRBV5-1 and TRBJ2-5; 8 positions match TRBD1. Germline V gives CDR1 SGHRS, CDR2 YFSETQ. The CDR3 length is 15 residues. The ends lost 3 bases at V and 3 bases at J; junction bases unmatched: 7.

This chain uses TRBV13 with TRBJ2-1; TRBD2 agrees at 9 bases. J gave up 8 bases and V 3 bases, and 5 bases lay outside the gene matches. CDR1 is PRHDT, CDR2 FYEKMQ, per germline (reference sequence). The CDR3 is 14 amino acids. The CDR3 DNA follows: TGTGCCAGCAGCTTCCGGACTAGCGTCTATGAGCAGTTCTTC. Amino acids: CASSFRTSVYEQFF.

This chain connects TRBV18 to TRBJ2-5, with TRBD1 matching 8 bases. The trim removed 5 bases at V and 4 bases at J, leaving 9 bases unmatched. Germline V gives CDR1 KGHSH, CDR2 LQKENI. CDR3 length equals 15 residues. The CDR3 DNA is TGTGCCAGCTCAAAGGACAGGGTCATGGGAGAGACCCAGTACTTC. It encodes CASSKDRVMGETQYF.

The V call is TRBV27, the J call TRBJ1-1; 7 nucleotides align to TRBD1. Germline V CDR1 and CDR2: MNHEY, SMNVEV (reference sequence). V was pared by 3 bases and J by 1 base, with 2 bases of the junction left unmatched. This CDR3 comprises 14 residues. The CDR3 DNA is TGTGCCAGCAGTTTCGGGACAGAGAACACTGAAGCTTTCTTT. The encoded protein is CASSFGTENTEAFF.

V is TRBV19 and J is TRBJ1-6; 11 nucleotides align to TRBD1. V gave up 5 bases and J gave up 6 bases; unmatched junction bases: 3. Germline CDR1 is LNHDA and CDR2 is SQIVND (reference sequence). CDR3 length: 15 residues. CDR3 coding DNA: TGTGCCAGTAGTTCCGGGACAGGGGGTAATTCACCCCTCCACTTT. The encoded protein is CASSSGTGGNSPLHF.

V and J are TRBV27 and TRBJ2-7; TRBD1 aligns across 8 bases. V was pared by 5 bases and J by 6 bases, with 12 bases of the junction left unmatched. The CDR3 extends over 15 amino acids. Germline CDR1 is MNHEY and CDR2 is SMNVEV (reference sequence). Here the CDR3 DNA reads TGTGCCAGCAGTCTTTTGACAGGGGCCCCTTTCGAGCAGTACTTC. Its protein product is CASSLLTGAPFEQYF.

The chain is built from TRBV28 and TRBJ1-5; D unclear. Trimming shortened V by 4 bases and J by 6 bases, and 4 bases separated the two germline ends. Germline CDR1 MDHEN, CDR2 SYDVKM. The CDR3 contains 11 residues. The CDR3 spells CASSSVQPQHF. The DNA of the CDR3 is TGTGCCAGCAGTTCGGTTCAGCCCCAGCATTTT.

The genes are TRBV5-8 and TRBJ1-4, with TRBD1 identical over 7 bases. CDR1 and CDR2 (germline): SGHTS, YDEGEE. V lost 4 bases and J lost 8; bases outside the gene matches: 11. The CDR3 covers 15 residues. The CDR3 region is CASSPGQAGKEKLFF. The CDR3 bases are TGTGCCAGCAGCCCCGGACAGGCCGGGAAAGAAAAACTGTTTTTT.

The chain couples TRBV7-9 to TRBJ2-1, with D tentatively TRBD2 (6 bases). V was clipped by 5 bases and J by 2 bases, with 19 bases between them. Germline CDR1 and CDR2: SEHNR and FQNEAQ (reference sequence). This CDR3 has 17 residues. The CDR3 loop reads CASSPLRGEDTYNEQFF. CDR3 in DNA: TGTGCCAGCAGCCCGCTGCGCGGGGAGGACACCTACAATGAGCAGTTCTTC.